This T cell receptor beta chain was identified during a study of T-cell memory formation after mild COVID-19. Study outcomes and limitations: The authors did not confirm SARS-CoV-2 specificity of second-wave clones peaking day 37. A balance of CD4 and CD8 characterized clones contracting day 15 to 85, whereas later expanders leaned CD4+.

As regards this clonotype: Its matching antigen is unknown.

This CDR3 region has 11 residues. Unmatched junction bases numbered 4, after V lost 7 bases and J lost 7 bases. CDR1 and CDR2 from the germline V gene are SQVTM and ANQGSEA. Sample barcodes and UMIs were carried by the TCR alpha and TCR beta cDNA libraries that 5'RACE generated with constant-segment primers. TCRdb reanalysed the 5' RACE reads using MiXCR and keeps one entry per CDR3 protein. Here the sample spans roughly 2,300 distinct CDR3 sequences, about three quarters being singletons. Specimen: PBMCs or a T cell subset sorted from them (not recorded which). The chain couples TRBV29-1 to TRBJ2-7, with 10 bases lining up with TRBD2. The origin of this receptor is an adult who had mild COVID-19 (a few samples of this study predate the infection). Cell type and time point are not known. The CDR3, as DNA: TGCAGCGGTGAGCGGGGGGGAGAGCAGTACTTC. The encoded protein is CSGERGGEQYF.